This entry lists 32 T cell receptor beta chains sequenced from one sample in a study of CD8 T cells in ankylosing spondylitis. TCRdb re-called the 5' RACE reads through MiXCR, storing one row per CDR3 protein. The sample carries about 270,000 distinct CDR3 sequences, around 32% recorded once. The sequenced sample consisted of blood, either unsorted or a sorted T cell fraction (not recorded which). Receptors originate from a male donor with ankylosing spondylitis or in good health (not recorded which).

Written as DNA, the CDR3 is TGCAGTGCTGAGGTTACAGGGGGCGAGCAGTACTTC. It codes for CSAEVTGGEQYF. The rearrangement links TRBV20-1 to TRBJ2-7; 8 nucleotides agree with TRBD1. Per the germline V gene, CDR1 is DFQATT and CDR2 is SNEGSKA (reference sequence). V lost 5 bases, J lost 6 bases, and 6 bases stayed unmatched. CDR3 length: 12 amino acids.

This clonotype was counted between two and nine times. V and J are TRBV20-1 and TRBJ2-5, with TRBD2 matching 11 bases. CDR1 is DFQATT, CDR2 SNEGSKA, per germline (reference sequence). The length of the CDR3 is 14 residues. The CDR3 sequence: CRGHSGGAGETQYF. The CDR3 nucleotides are TGCAGAGGCCATAGCGGGGGGGCAGGAGAGACCCAGTACTTC.

This clonotype was observed a few times. The rearrangement joins TRBV7-9 to TRBJ2-1; D not certain. The CDR3 extends over 15 amino acids. The germline CDR1 and CDR2 sequences are SEHNR and FQNEAQ (reference sequence). V lost 4 bases, J lost 0 bases, and 10 bases lay in between. The CDR3 nucleotides read TGTGCCAGCAGCTCCGACTGGAGCTCCTACAATGAGCAGTTCTTC. Amino acid sequence: CASSSDWSSYNEQFF.

This chain uses TRBV4-1 with TRBJ2-7; D gene uncertain. The CDR3 runs 14 residues. Germline V gene sequence: CDR1 MGHRA, CDR2 YSYEKL. The V and J ends lost 1 base and 6 bases respectively, with 13 bases between them. The CDR3 is CASSQVVTFSEQYF. The CDR3, as DNA: TGCGCCAGCAGCCAAGTGGTGACCTTTTCCGAGCAGTACTTC.

The chain has TRBV5-1 and TRBJ1-1, with D uncertain. The V end lost 2 bases, the J end lost 0 bases, and 5 bases lay between the germline ends. This CDR3 contains 13 residues. Germline V gene sequence: CDR1 SGHRS, CDR2 YFSETQ. CDR3 DNA sequence: TGCGCCAGCAGCTTAACCCTGAACACTGAAGCTTTCTTT. Its protein is CASSLTLNTEAFF.

V usage is TRBV4-2 and J usage is TRBJ2-7, with unresolved D. V dropped 4 bases and J dropped 2 bases, with 12 bases sitting between them. This CDR3 region has 14 residues. Per the germline V gene, CDR1 is LGHNA and CDR2 is YNFKEQ. CDR3 sequence reads: CASSLQVAAYEQYF. The CDR3, as DNA: TGTGCCAGCAGCCTCCAGGTCGCGGCCTACGAGCAGTACTTC.

This clonotype was recorded only once. This chain links TRBV27 with TRBJ2-5, with unresolved D. This CDR3 has 13 amino acids. Trimming cost V 5 bases and J 5 bases, with 12 bases left between them. Germline loops: CDR1 MNHEY, CDR2 SMNVEV (reference sequence). In nucleotides, the CDR3 is TGTGCCAGCAGTAAGCAGTTAATGGAGACCCAGTACTTC. Amino acid sequence: CASSKQLMETQYF.

The chain has TRBV20-1 and TRBJ2-7, with 8 bases matching TRBD2. Germline CDR1 is DFQATT and CDR2 is SNEGSKA (reference sequence). V shed 3 bases, J shed 5 bases, and the junction held 18 bases outside the gene matches. The CDR3 contains 17 residues. The CDR3 reads CSARPLRRERGLDEQYF. CDR3 DNA sequence: TGCAGTGCTAGGCCGCTCCGCAGGGAGAGGGGACTAGACGAGCAGTACTTC.

This clonotype was seen a handful of times. The V and J genes are TRBV6-1 and TRBJ1-2; D gene ambiguous. Between the trimmed V and J ends, which lost 6 bases and 0 bases, there was a span of 11 bases. This CDR3 has 14 residues. Germline loops: CDR1 MNHNS, CDR2 SASEGT. For the CDR3, the DNA is TGTGCCAGCAGAGCTGACATTCCTAACTATGGCTACACCTTC. The encoded protein is CASRADIPNYGYTF.

This clonotype was observed a handful of times. This chain joins TRBV20-1 and TRBJ2-5, with TRBD1 matching 9 bases. Trimming took 3 bases from V and 7 from J; bases not matched to a gene: 9. CDR1 and CDR2 from the germline V gene are DFQATT and SNEGSKA (reference sequence). This CDR3 contains 14 residues. The CDR3 sequence: CSARGQGSMGTQYF. CDR3 DNA: TGCAGTGCTAGGGGACAGGGATCGATGGGGACCCAGTACTTC.

The rearrangement links TRBV10-3 to TRBJ1-5, with unresolved D. V lost 2 bases to trimming and J lost 4 bases, with 6 bases between them. The germline V gene encodes CDR1 ENHRY and CDR2 SYGVKD. The length of the CDR3 is 13 residues. CDR3 sequence: CAISEMGNQPQHF. The CDR3, as DNA: TGTGCCATCAGTGAGATGGGGAATCAGCCCCAGCATTTT.

The table lists this clonotype with a few counts. The rearrangement joins TRBV6-1 to TRBJ2-3, with TRBD1 matching 7 bases. V was pared by 6 bases and J by 2 bases, with 11 bases of the junction left unmatched. Germline values: CDR1 MNHNS, CDR2 SASEGT. The CDR3 is 16 amino acids. In nucleotides, the CDR3 is TGTGCCAGCAGGAAAACACAGGGGATTCCCACAGATACGCAGTATTTT. Its translation: CASRKTQGIPTDTQYF.

This rearrangement joins TRBV7-9 to TRBJ2-5; perhaps TRBD2 as D (5 bases). CDR1 SEHNR and CDR2 FQNEAQ come from the germline V gene (reference sequence). With 2 bases removed from V and 4 bases from J, the gap between germline ends came to 8 bases. The length of the CDR3 is 13 residues. As DNA, the CDR3 is TGTGCCAGCAGCTTAAGCGGATCAGAGACCCAGTACTTC. Protein: CASSLSGSETQYF.

The chain recombines TRBV6-5 with TRBJ1-4; D not certain. This CDR3 is built from 15 residues. V was trimmed by 4 bases and J by 3 bases, leaving 12 bases between them. Germline V gene lookup returns CDR1 MNHEY and CDR2 SVGAGI. The CDR3 DNA is TGTGCCAGCAGTTCCCTAGACGGGGCTAATGAAAAACTGTTTTTT. Its protein is CASSSLDGANEKLFF.

This chain joins TRBV6-1 and TRBJ1-2, with a weak D call TRBD1 (5 bases). CDR1 is MNHNS and CDR2 is SASEGT in the germline V gene. The CDR3 length is 15 residues. V lost 1 base and J 1 base, leaving 10 bases between the germline ends. The CDR3 coding sequence is TGTGCCAGCAGTGAAGGCCCAGGGAATAACTATGGCTACACCTTC. It is translated as CASSEGPGNNYGYTF.

In its sample, this clonotype was seen a few times. CDR3 amino acids: CASSLDDGWGYTF. CDR3 nucleotide sequence: TGTGCCAGCAGTTTAGATGATGGCTGGGGCTACACCTTC. The V and J genes are TRBV12-3 or TRBV12-4 and TRBJ1-2; no reliable D call. CDR3 size: 13 residues. Trimming removed 1 base at V and 8 bases at J, with 11 bases between.

This clonotype came up a few times. V gene TRBV12-3 or TRBV12-4 combines with J gene TRBJ2-1; D unclear. This CDR3 has 12 amino acids. V lost 3 bases, J lost 10 bases, and 10 bases lay in between. The CDR3 nucleotides are TGTGCCAGCAGTTTCAGTTCCGACGAGCAGTTCTTC. Amino acids: CASSFSSDEQFF.

This clonotype was seen more than once but under ten times. The chain joins TRBV20-1 to TRBJ2-7, with TRBD2 matching 7 bases. The CDR3 is 16 amino acids. V lost 0 bases to trimming and J lost 3 bases; unmatched junction nucleotides: 11. Per the germline V gene, CDR1 is DFQATT and CDR2 is SNEGSKA (reference sequence). The CDR3 here is CSARDQVASGLYEQYF. CDR3 coding DNA: TGCAGTGCTAGAGATCAGGTCGCTAGCGGTCTCTACGAGCAGTACTTC.

In its sample, this clonotype was seen a few times. The rearrangement uses TRBV6-1 and TRBJ1-2; TRBD1 agrees at 7 bases. The CDR3 is made up of 15 amino acids. The germline gives CDR1 MNHNS, CDR2 SASEGT. The J segment lost 1 base and the V segment lost 6 bases, leaving 8 bases of the junction unmatched. The CDR3 DNA sequence: TGTGCCAGCAGCCAGGGGGTTGGTTTTAACTATGGCTACACCTTC. Translated, it gives CASSQGVGFNYGYTF.

This clonotype was seen only a few times. The rearrangement links TRBV10-3 to TRBJ2-1; 8 bases match TRBD1. This CDR3 has 13 residues. In germline, CDR1 is ENHRY, CDR2 SYGVKD. The ends lost 9 bases at V and 5 bases at J; junction bases unmatched: 6. The CDR3 sequence is CAIEDREDNEQFF. CDR3 bases: TGTGCCATTGAGGACAGGGAAGACAATGAGCAGTTCTTC.

The chain employs TRBV7-9 and TRBJ1-2, with 7 bases aligning to TRBD1. Germline V gives CDR1 SEHNR, CDR2 FQNEAQ (reference sequence). The CDR3 runs to 15 residues. J lost 3 bases, V lost 5 bases, and 9 bases had no gene match. In DNA, the CDR3 is TGTGCCAGCAGCACCCGACAGGGTTACGACTATGGCTACACCTTC. The encoded protein is CASSTRQGYDYGYTF. Based on the CDR3 plus reference TRBV7-9 and TRBJ1-2, the full variable domain is DTGVSQNPRHKITKRGQNVTFRCDPISEHNRLYWYRQTLGQGPEFLTYFQNEAQLEKSRLLSDRFSAERPKGSFSTLEIQRTEQGDSAMYLCASSTRQGYDYGYTFGSGTRLTVV.

V gene TRBV6-1 combines with J gene TRBJ1-2; 10 bases line up with TRBD1. Trimming at V came to 6 bases and at J to 8 bases, leaving 6 bases not matched to a gene. This CDR3 has 13 amino acids. In germline, CDR1 is MNHNS, CDR2 SASEGT. DNA for the CDR3: TGTGCCAGCAGCCAGGACAGGGGGAGCGGCTACACCTTC. Encoded protein: CASSQDRGSGYTF.

This clonotype has only a few counts. The V call is TRBV20-1, the J call TRBJ2-7; D not resolved. Per the germline V gene, CDR1 is DFQATT and CDR2 is SNEGSKA (reference sequence). The ends were cut back, 6 bases at V and 11 bases at J, with 23 bases in the middle. The CDR3 extends over 13 amino acids. The CDR3 DNA is TGCAGTGCCCCCTCGGTAGTGACCGGGTCGGAGTACTTC. Encoded protein: CSAPSVVTGSEYF.

The chain recombines TRBV7-3 with TRBJ1-3; 7 nucleotides align to TRBD1. The CDR3 consists of 20 residues. Germline V lookup: CDR1 SGHTA, CDR2 FQGTGA. Unmatched junction bases numbered 19, after V lost 5 bases and J lost 0 bases. The CDR3 DNA reads as TGTGCCAGCAGCACCCGGACAGGCCTCGATACAACGCACTCTGGAAACACCATATATTTT. It is translated as CASSTRTGLDTTHSGNTIYF. Based on the CDR3 plus reference TRBV7-3 and TRBJ1-3, the full variable domain is GAGVSQTPSNKVTEKGKYVELRCDPISGHTALYWYRQSLGQGPEFLIYFQGTGAADDSGLPNDRFFAVRPEGSVSTLKIQRTERGDSAVYLCASSTRTGLDTTHSGNTIYFGEGSWLTVV.

The V gene is TRBV6-1, the J gene TRBJ2-7, with D possibly TRBD2 on 6 matching bases. Germline-derived CDR1 and CDR2 are MNHNS and SASEGT. CDR3 length: 14 amino acids. V dropped 6 bases and J dropped 2 bases, with 14 bases sitting between them. The CDR3 protein is CASSARSGAYEQYF. The CDR3, as DNA: TGTGCCAGCAGCGCTCGGTCGGGAGCCTACGAGCAGTACTTC.

This clonotype has only a few counts. The chain uses TRBV28 and TRBJ1-1; D is ambiguous. Trimming shortened V by 5 bases and J by 3 bases, and 13 bases separated the two germline ends. CDR3 size: 14 residues. Germline loops: CDR1 MDHEN, CDR2 SYDVKM. CDR3 in amino acids: CASSPRGKDTEAFF. CDR3 coding DNA: TGTGCCAGCAGTCCGCGGGGTAAGGACACTGAAGCTTTCTTT.

This chain joins TRBV28 and TRBJ2-7; tentatively, D is TRBD2 (6 bases). CDR1 and CDR2 from the germline V gene are MDHEN and SYDVKM. V lost 7 bases and J lost 0, with 7 bases in between. The CDR3 consists of 12 residues. CDR3 amino acids: CASTGGSYEQYF. In DNA, the CDR3 is TGTGCCAGCACCGGGGGCTCCTACGAGCAGTACTTC.

The V call is TRBV20-1, the J call TRBJ2-7; D unclear. The CDR3 is 13 residues long. V gave up 1 base and J gave up 3 bases, with 10 bases separating them. Germline lookup yields CDR1 DFQATT and CDR2 SNEGSKA (reference sequence). CDR3 in DNA: TGCAGTGCTAGAGCAAGGCTCAACTACGAGCAGTACTTC. It translates to CSARARLNYEQYF.

This clonotype was seen a few times. An end of the junction does not agree with germline; a read error may underlie this. The chain uses TRBV20-1 and TRBJ2-1; D not resolved. The CDR3 is 12 residues long. Germline V gene lookup returns CDR1 DFQATT and CDR2 SNEGSKA (reference sequence). The CDR3: CSAPGSYNEHFF. As DNA, the CDR3 is TGCAGTGCCCCTGGCTCCTACAATGAGCATTTCTTC.

V is TRBV7-6 and J is TRBJ2-7; D is possibly TRBD2 (7 bases). Germline V CDR1 and CDR2: SGHVS, FNYEAQ. This CDR3 contains 16 residues. Between the trimmed V and J ends, which lost 5 bases and 1 base, there was a span of 18 bases. CDR3 DNA: TGTGCCAGCAGCCAACGGAGGCGGGGGCCGTCCTACGAGCAGTACTTC. This encodes CASSQRRRGPSYEQYF.

The gene calls are TRBV6-5 and TRBJ1-5; D gene ambiguous. The CDR3 is 14 residues long. The germline V gene has CDR1 MNHEY and CDR2 SVGAGI. V lost 4 bases to trimming and J lost 4 bases, with 11 bases between them. The CDR3 protein is CASSSRDGNQPQHF. CDR3 coding DNA: TGTGCCAGCAGTTCCCGTGACGGGAATCAGCCCCAGCATTTT.

The chain has TRBV20-1 and TRBJ2-5, with 7 bases fitting TRBD2. Germline V gene sequence: CDR1 DFQATT, CDR2 SNEGSKA (reference sequence). Trimming cost V 0 bases and J 5 bases; bases outside gene matches: 12. The CDR3 totals 16 residues. CDR3 loop: CSARDLIGRTWETQYF. The CDR3 bases are TGCAGTGCTAGAGACCTTATCGGGAGGACGTGGGAGACCCAGTACTTC.